Below are 21 T cell receptor beta chains sequenced from a single sample in a study of T cells in lung cancer brain metastases. Assay used: immunoSEQ multiplex PCR; TCRdb lists only in-frame clones, some missing. The data show about 4,200 clones, roughly 90% seen once. Sequencing input: tumor tissue from the primary lung tumor. Every receptor here comes from a man aged 60 to 75 with non-small cell lung cancer.

V and J are TRBV2 and TRBJ1-5; unclear D gene. The germline gives CDR1 SNHLY, CDR2 FYNNEI. Trimming left V 8 bases short and J 2 bases short, with 13 bases between. CDR3 length equals 14 residues. The CDR3 bases are TGTGCCAGCCATGGGGTAGGCGGCAATCAGCCCCAGCATTTT. This sequence encodes CASHGVGGNQPQHF. The variable domain in full, with the rest retrieved from reference TRBV2 and TRBJ1-5, is EPEVTQTPSHQVTQMGQEVILRCVPISNHLYFYWYRQILGQKVEFLVSFYNNEISEKSEIFDDQFSVERPDGSNFTLKIRSTKLEDSAMYFCASHGVGGNQPQHFGDGTRLSIL.

The rearrangement joins TRBV19 to TRBJ1-2, with TRBD1 matching over 12 bases. J was trimmed by 2 bases and V by 9 bases; bases with no gene match: 7. The germline CDR1 and CDR2 sequences are LNHDA and SQIVND (reference sequence). The CDR3 is 15 residues long. CDR3: CASFGTGGANYGYTF. DNA for the CDR3: TGTGCCAGCTTCGGGACAGGGGGCGCGAACTATGGCTACACCTTC.

J is TRBJ2-2 and V is TRBV6-4; 11 bases agree with TRBD1. Looked up from germline, CDR1 is MRHNA and CDR2 is SNTAGT. CDR3 length: 15 amino acids. J gave up 3 bases and V 6 bases, and 3 bases lay outside the gene matches. Written as DNA, the CDR3 is TGTGCCAGCAGCCGGACAGGGGGCGACACCGGGGAGCTGTTTTTT. Protein sequence: CASSRTGGDTGELFF.

The V gene is TRBV19, the J gene TRBJ2-5; weak D call: TRBD1 (5 bases). This CDR3 spans 13 amino acids. Germline V gene data show CDR1 as LNHDA and CDR2 as SQIVND (reference sequence). The V end was cut by 3 bases, the J end by 2 bases, with 7 bases between. The DNA for the CDR3 is TGTGCCAGTAGTATGGACAAGCAAGAGACCCAGTACTTC. This encodes CASSMDKQETQYF.

In its sample, this clone was seen once. The chain combines TRBV5-1 with TRBJ2-2; the D is unclear. The V end lost 1 base, the J end lost 7 bases, and 8 bases lay between the germline ends. This CDR3 has 13 amino acids. Germline CDR1 and CDR2: SGHRS and YFSETQ. CDR3 nucleotide sequence: TGCGCCAGCAGCTTGAGTGGAGTCGGGGAGCTGTTTTTT. This sequence encodes CASSLSGVGELFF.

This clone is large. V usage is TRBV5-4 and J usage is TRBJ2-1; 7 nucleotides align to TRBD2. V trimming: 4 bases; J trimming: 10 bases; junction bases outside the gene matches: 5. The CDR3 has 12 residues. CDR1 and CDR2 from the germline V gene are SGHNT and YYREEE (reference sequence). CDR3 amino acids: CASSQLAQEQFF. In DNA form, the CDR3 reads TGTGCCAGCAGCCAACTAGCGCAAGAGCAGTTCTTC.

The rearrangement links TRBV29-1 to TRBJ1-2; 11 bases match TRBD1. Germline assignment: CDR1 SQVTM and CDR2 ANQGSEA. The CDR3 runs 14 residues. The V segment lost 3 bases and the J segment 7 bases; nucleotides outside the gene matches: 7. This chain's CDR3 is CSVDPGQGASGYTF. In DNA, the CDR3 is TGCAGCGTTGACCCCGGACAGGGGGCAAGTGGCTACACCTTC. Variable domain in full (rest from reference TRBV29-1 and TRBJ1-2): SAVISQKPSRDICQRGTSLTIQCQVDSQVTMMFWYRQQPGQSLTLIATANQGSEATYESGFVIDKFPISRPNLTFSTLTVSNMSPEDSSIYLCSVDPGQGASGYTFGSGTRLTVV.

The rearrangement links TRBV2 to TRBJ2-6; TRBD2 might be the D (5 bases). Trimming left V 4 bases short and J 0 bases short, with 10 bases between. This CDR3 spans 16 amino acids. The germline V gene encodes CDR1 SNHLY and CDR2 FYNNEI. The CDR3 DNA sequence: TGTGCCAGCAGTGTAGGAGGACTCTCTGGGGCCAACGTCCTGACTTTC. Protein: CASSVGGLSGANVLTF.

The V and J genes are TRBV19 and TRBJ2-3, with D possibly TRBD1 on 5 matching bases. The V gene's germline CDR1 is LNHDA and CDR2 SQIVND (reference sequence). The CDR3 sequence is 12 residues long. Deletions cut 1 base from V and 9 bases from J, with 8 bases between. CDR3 in DNA: TGTGCCAGTAGTATAGGACAGCGCACGCAGTATTTT. Its protein is CASSIGQRTQYF. Variable domain in full (rest from reference TRBV19 and TRBJ2-3): DGGITQSPKYLFRKEGQNVTLSCEQNLNHDAMYWYRQDPGQGLRLIYYSQIVNDFQKGDIAEGYSVSREKKESFPLTVTSAQKNPTAFYLCASSIGQRTQYFGPGTRLTVL.

The genes are TRBV30 and TRBJ2-1; 10 bases line up with TRBD1. This CDR3 has 13 amino acids. Looked up from germline, CDR1 is GTSNPN and CDR2 is SVGIG (reference sequence). V was pared by 5 bases and J by 6 bases, with 4 bases of the junction left unmatched. The CDR3 DNA follows: TGTGCCTGGGGCAGGACAGGGGGCAATGAGCAGTTCTTC. This sequence encodes CAWGRTGGNEQFF.

This clone was counted only a few times. This sequence joins TRBV28 and TRBJ2-3, with a possible D match to TRBD1 (5 bases). The germline CDR1 and CDR2 sequences are MDHEN and SYDVKM. V shed 5 bases and J shed 10 bases, with 10 bases lying between them. This CDR3 has 11 residues. CDR3 DNA sequence: TGTGCCAGCAGTGTACAGGATCCGCAGTATTTT. It codes for CASSVQDPQYF.

The chain combines TRBV21-1 with TRBJ2-7. TRBV21-1 is a documented pseudogene. There are 13 residues in the CDR3. CDR3 sequence (DNA): TGTGCCAGCAGCAAGGACGGATCCTACGAGCAGTACTTC. Its protein is CASSKDGSYEQYF.

The chain carries TRBV7-2 and TRBJ2-7; unclear D gene. The V gene lost 4 bases and the J gene lost 5 bases, with 15 bases spanning the gap. The CDR3 contains 14 residues. CDR1 and CDR2 from the germline V gene are SGHTA and FQGNSA. The CDR3 loop reads CASSSDGPLDEQYF. The DNA of the CDR3 is TGTGCCAGCAGCTCGGACGGACCCCTGGACGAGCAGTACTTC.

The V and J genes are TRBV28 and TRBJ1-5; TRBD1 might be the D (6 bases). V was shortened by 6 bases and J by 0 bases, with 12 bases between the two germline ends. Germline-derived CDR1 and CDR2 are MDHEN and SYDVKM. This CDR3 spans 15 amino acids. As DNA, the CDR3 is TGTGCCAGCAGGCCCAAGGGACATAGCAATCAGCCCCAGCATTTT. This gives the protein CASRPKGHSNQPQHF. Based on the CDR3 plus reference TRBV28 and TRBJ1-5, the full variable domain is DVKVTQSSRYLVKRTGEKVFLECVQDMDHENMFWYRQDPGLGLRLIYFSYDVKMKEKGDIPEGYSVSREKKERFSLILESASTNQTSMYLCASRPKGHSNQPQHFGDGTRLSIL.

The chain uses TRBV28 and TRBJ2-5; D is unclear. The germline V gene encodes CDR1 MDHEN and CDR2 SYDVKM. The CDR3 loop spans 14 amino acids. Trimming took off 6 bases at V and 5 bases at J, with 16 bases between the two ends. This CDR3 reads CASSQQDQTETQYF. The DNA of the CDR3 is TGTGCCAGCAGCCAACAAGATCAGACGGAGACCCAGTACTTC.

The rearrangement links TRBV7-2 to TRBJ1-1; 12 bases agree with TRBD1. Germline V CDR1 and CDR2: SGHTA, FQGNSA. The CDR3 is made up of 14 amino acids. The V gene end was trimmed by 6 bases and the J gene end by 5 bases; junction bases not matched to a gene: 4. The CDR3 DNA reads as TGTGCCAGCAGGGGACAGGGGGCCGAGACTGAAGCTTTCTTT. Amino acid sequence: CASRGQGAETEAFF.

The rearrangement uses TRBV5-4 and TRBJ2-5; 13 bases align to TRBD2. Germline CDR1 and CDR2: SGHNT and YYREEE (reference sequence). Trimming cost V 3 bases and J 5 bases; bases outside gene matches: 1. The CDR3 length is 14 residues. The CDR3 bases are TGTGCCAGCAGCTCGGGACTAGCGGGGGAGACCCAGTACTTC. Protein: CASSSGLAGETQYF.

Points on this clone: At one of its ends the junction is not consistent with the germline gene, which may arise from a read error. The J gene is TRBJ2-3, the V gene TRBV5-1, with 10 positions matching TRBD2. The CDR3 is 15 amino acids. The germline CDR1 and CDR2 sequences are SGHRS and YFSETQ. The CDR3 region has the DNA TGCGCCAACAGCTCGGGGACTAGCGTCACAGATACGCAGTATTTT. Translation: CANSSGTSVTDTQYF.

V and J are TRBV6-6 and TRBJ2-1, with 7 bases matching TRBD1. Per germline, CDR1 MNHNY and CDR2 SVGAGI (reference sequence). The trim removed 2 bases at V and 8 bases at J, leaving 9 bases unmatched. The CDR3 is made up of 15 amino acids. The CDR3 coding sequence is TGTGCCAGCAGTTACGCTGCAGGGGGAAGGGATGAGCAGTTCTTC. It specifies CASSYAAGGRDEQFF.

The chain employs TRBV9 and TRBJ2-6; D is possibly TRBD1 or TRBD2 (6 bases each). CDR1 and CDR2 (germline): SGDLS, YYNGEE. This CDR3 region has 17 residues. The germline V and J ends were trimmed by 4 bases and 2 bases, with 16 bases remaining between them. The CDR3 loop reads CASSQQARGPGANVLTF. In DNA, the CDR3 is TGTGCCAGCAGCCAACAAGCCCGGGGGCCTGGGGCCAACGTCCTGACTTTC.

This clone has just one count. The CDR3, as DNA: TGCGCCAGCAGCTTTAGTGTTAGGAACACTGAAGCTTTCTTT. This gives the protein CASSFSVRNTEAFF. The J gene is TRBJ1-1, the V gene TRBV5-1, with D uncertain. The CDR3 loop spans 14 amino acids. V lost 2 bases and J lost 1, with 9 bases in between. The germline V gene has CDR1 SGHRS and CDR2 YFSETQ.